These 22 T cell receptor beta chains were all obtained from the same sample, sequenced in a study of neurological immune-mediated disorders. TCRdb reanalysed the 5' RACE reads using MiXCR and keeps one entry per CDR3 protein. The data contain 70,000 to 95,000 distinct CDR3 sequences, 14% of them singletons. Input material: PBMCs. The receptors shown here come from a woman in her forties or fifties in good health.

This clonotype was picked up many times. The rearrangement links TRBV5-1 to TRBJ2-5; the match to TRBD2 covers 10 bases. Trimming at V came to 5 bases and at J to 3 bases, leaving 4 bases not matched to a gene. The germline gives CDR1 SGHRS, CDR2 YFSETQ. The CDR3 is 14 amino acids. CDR3 nucleotides: TGCGCCAGCAGTAGCGGGGGGCCTGAAGAGACCCAGTACTTC. Protein product: CASSSGGPEETQYF.

The gene calls are TRBV4-1 and TRBJ2-1; 8 bases line up with TRBD2. This CDR3 region has 15 residues. Germline loops: CDR1 MGHRA, CDR2 YSYEKL. V trimming: 4 bases; J trimming: 7 bases; junction bases outside the gene matches: 9. Here the CDR3 DNA reads TGCGCCAGCAGCCCAGCGGGAGATATGAGTAATGAGCAGTTCTTC. Protein: CASSPAGDMSNEQFF.

The table lists this clonotype with a few counts. V usage is TRBV10-1 and J usage is TRBJ2-1; the D is unclear. Germline lookup yields CDR1 WNHNN and CDR2 SYGVQD (reference sequence). This CDR3 has 15 amino acids. V lost 0 bases and J lost 2, with 8 bases in between. The CDR3 spells CASSESSNAYNEQFF. DNA for the CDR3: TGCGCCAGCAGTGAGTCGAGTAACGCCTACAATGAGCAGTTCTTC.

With respect to this clonotype: An end of the junction does not agree with germline; a read error may underlie this. This rearrangement joins TRBV6-5 to TRBJ1-1; D gene uncertain. The CDR3 spans 13 residues. Germline-derived CDR1 and CDR2 are MNHEY and SVGAGI. The CDR3 bases are TGTGCAAGCAGTTACGGGAGAGACAATGAAGCTTTCTTT. It yields the protein CASSYGRDNEAFF.

This clonotype was counted many times. The chain carries TRBV28 and TRBJ2-1; TRBD2 aligns across 14 bases. The CDR3 extends over 18 amino acids. Germline CDR1 is MDHEN and CDR2 is SYDVKM. The ends lost 5 bases at V and 4 bases at J; junction bases unmatched: 10. DNA for the CDR3: TGTGCCAGCAGTACCGGGACTAGCGGGGGCCTTACGTACAATGAGCAGTTCTTC. Protein product: CASSTGTSGGLTYNEQFF.

V gene TRBV2 combines with J gene TRBJ2-3, with TRBD2 matching 7 bases. The V gene end was trimmed by 7 bases and the J gene end by 5 bases; junction bases not matched to a gene: 3. The CDR3 runs to 12 residues. Germline lookup yields CDR1 SNHLY and CDR2 FYNNEI. This CDR3 reads CASIVAGDTQYF. CDR3 in DNA: TGTGCCAGCATAGTAGCGGGAGATACGCAGTATTTT.

This clonotype was detected ten times or more. This CDR3 is CASSYGVDTEAFF. As DNA, the CDR3 is TGTGCCAGCAGCTACGGCGTTGACACTGAAGCTTTCTTT. The V and J genes are TRBV7-3 and TRBJ1-1; D call uncertain. Per the germline V gene, CDR1 is SGHTA and CDR2 is FQGTGA. CDR3 length: 13 residues. The V gene lost 4 bases and the J gene lost 3 bases, with 9 bases spanning the gap.

In its sample, this clonotype was seen many times. The J gene is TRBJ2-1, the V gene TRBV5-1; the D gene is possibly TRBD1 (6 bases). CDR1 is SGHRS, CDR2 YFSETQ, per germline. The length of the CDR3 is 15 residues. Trimming left V 2 bases short and J 8 bases short, with 17 bases between. The CDR3 region is CASSFLRGAVDEQFF. The CDR3 coding sequence is TGCGCCAGCAGCTTTCTCAGGGGCGCAGTCGATGAGCAGTTCTTC.

This clonotype appeared many times. CDR3 sequence: CASKRQGTSNQPQHF. The CDR3 DNA sequence: TGTGCCAGCAAGAGACAGGGAACTAGCAATCAGCCCCAGCATTTT. This chain joins TRBV12-3 or TRBV12-4 and TRBJ1-5; 7 nucleotides align to TRBD1. V lost 7 bases, J lost 0 bases, and 6 bases stayed unmatched. The CDR3 runs 15 residues.

The chain has TRBV4-2 and TRBJ1-1; D unresolved. The V end was cut by 0 bases, the J end by 4 bases, with 6 bases between. The CDR3 runs 13 residues. Per germline, CDR1 LGHNA and CDR2 YNFKEQ. DNA of the CDR3: TGTGCCAGCAGCCAAGATTCCGGCACTGAAGCTTTCTTT. This codes for CASSQDSGTEAFF.

This clonotype has a count of ten or more. The chain joins TRBV20-1 to TRBJ2-3, with 8 nucleotides matching TRBD1. Per germline, CDR1 DFQATT and CDR2 SNEGSKA (reference sequence). The CDR3 loop spans 14 amino acids. The trim removed 5 bases at V and 4 bases at J, leaving 8 bases unmatched. CDR3 amino acids: CSAFSGQGPDTQYF. The DNA for the CDR3 is TGCAGTGCTTTTTCAGGACAGGGACCAGATACGCAGTATTTT.

V usage is TRBV3-1 and J usage is TRBJ2-1; D remains unclear. The CDR3 totals 16 residues. V lost 0 bases and J 3 bases, leaving 12 bases between the germline ends. Germline CDR1 and CDR2: LGHDT and YNNKEL (reference sequence). The CDR3 reads CASSQEVVTCYNEQFF. In DNA form, the CDR3 reads TGTGCCAGCAGCCAAGAGGTGGTCACCTGCTACAATGAGCAGTTCTTC.

V is TRBV24-1 and J is TRBJ2-7; the match to TRBD1 covers 7 bases. The V and J ends lost 2 bases and 2 bases, in that order; junction bases with no gene match: 8. The length of the CDR3 is 16 residues. Germline lookup yields CDR1 KGHDR and CDR2 SFDVKD. The DNA for the CDR3 is TGTGCCACCAGTGATTCCGCCAGGACAGGAGCCTACGAGCAGTACTTC. Amino acids: CATSDSARTGAYEQYF.

Many counts were recorded for this clonotype. V is TRBV14 and J is TRBJ2-1; D is unresolved. V was cut by 3 bases and J by 12 bases, with 12 bases left in between. This CDR3 is 12 amino acids long. Germline CDR1 and CDR2: SGHDN and FVKESK. CDR3 DNA sequence: TGTGCCAGCAGCCAGAACATCTGGGCGCAGTTCTTC. This encodes CASSQNIWAQFF. The full variable domain, its missing parts supplied by reference TRBV14 and TRBJ2-1, is EAGVTQFPSHSVIEKGQTVTLRCDPISGHDNLYWYRRVMGKEIKFLLHFVKESKQDESGMPNNRFLAERTGGTYSTLKVQPAELEDSGVYFCASSQNIWAQFFGPGTRLTVL.

This clonotype has a count of ten or more. CDR3 DNA sequence: TGTGCCAGCAGCCAAGTAGCGGGGGGGAACACAGATACGCAGTATTTT. It is translated as CASSQVAGGNTDTQYF. The chain combines TRBV3-1 with TRBJ2-3; 11 nucleotides align to TRBD2. The ends lost 1 base at V and 2 bases at J; junction bases unmatched: 2. The CDR3 spans 16 residues. Germline V lookup: CDR1 LGHDT, CDR2 YNNKEL (reference sequence).

Many counts were recorded for this clonotype. CDR3 sequence reads: CASSSQGQGLETQYF. Written as DNA, the CDR3 is TGTGCCAGCAGCTCCCAGGGACAGGGATTGGAGACCCAGTACTTC. The chain employs TRBV5-5 and TRBJ2-5, with 9 positions matching TRBD1. Germline V CDR1 and CDR2: SGHKS, YYEKEE (reference sequence). This CDR3 has 15 residues. V was clipped by 3 bases and J by 5 bases; unmatched bases: 8.

This clonotype was counted at least ten times. This rearrangement joins TRBV5-1 to TRBJ2-5; TRBD2 aligns across 13 bases. Trimming removed 4 bases from V and 3 bases from J; junction bases left unmatched: 9. The germline V gene has CDR1 SGHRS and CDR2 YFSETQ. This CDR3 is built from 17 residues. CDR3: CASSPGTSGKSKETQYF. Here the CDR3 DNA reads TGCGCCAGCAGCCCCGGGACTAGCGGGAAGTCTAAAGAGACCCAGTACTTC.

Concerning this clonotype itself: This may arise from a read error, as a much more abundant clone is one base away. The genes are TRBV5-5 and TRBJ2-1, with a weak D call TRBD2 (5 bases). The CDR3 totals 13 residues. Germline lookup yields CDR1 SGHKS and CDR2 YYEKEE (reference sequence). CDR3 DNA: TGTGCCAACAGCTTGGGAGCTAACAATGAGCAGTTCTTC. This codes for CANSLGANNEQFF.

This clonotype was recorded many times. This chain uses TRBV5-1 with TRBJ2-5; 10 bases are shared with TRBD1. The germline V gene has CDR1 SGHRS and CDR2 YFSETQ. J was trimmed by 4 bases and V by 1 base; bases with no gene match: 7. The CDR3 runs to 16 residues. The CDR3 here is CASSLMGQGIPETQYF. In DNA form, the CDR3 reads TGCGCCAGCAGCTTGATGGGACAGGGGATTCCAGAGACCCAGTACTTC.

This clonotype was found many times. The V and J genes are TRBV4-2 and TRBJ2-1; maybe TRBD2 (7 bases). This CDR3 has 16 residues. CDR1 and CDR2 from the germline V gene are LGHNA and YNFKEQ. Trimming removed 0 bases from V and 7 bases from J, with 16 bases in between. The DNA for the CDR3 is TGTGCCAGCAGCCAAGAGGGGGCGGGAGATCGGAATGAGCAGTTCTTC. It yields the protein CASSQEGAGDRNEQFF.

There are many counts of this clonotype. The CDR3 DNA sequence: TGCGCCAGCAGCTCGGGGACTAGCGGGAAATCCTACGAGCAGTACTTC. Its protein is CASSSGTSGKSYEQYF. The V and J genes are TRBV5-1 and TRBJ2-7; 13 bases map to TRBD2. V was pared by 3 bases and J by 1 base, with 4 bases of the junction left unmatched. This CDR3 comprises 16 residues. The germline CDR1 and CDR2 sequences are SGHRS and YFSETQ.

In its sample, this clonotype was seen many times. The chain employs TRBV29-1 and TRBJ1-1; D is undetermined. The CDR3 is 13 residues long. Trimming left V 4 bases short and J 0 bases short, with 9 bases between. Germline CDR1 reads SQVTM; CDR2 reads ANQGSEA. CDR3: CSVGPRLNTEAFF. The CDR3 nucleotides read TGCAGCGTTGGTCCGCGTTTGAACACTGAAGCTTTCTTT.